A selection of T cell receptor beta chains follows, all from one sample in a study of blood T cell repertoires in COVID-19. Measured with immunoSEQ multiplex PCR; TCRdb has only the in-frame clones, and not every one. The repertoire consists of around 160,000 clones, with around 82% occurring once and the leading ten covering over 10%. Sequencing used peripheral blood. The source is a man between 60 and 70 years old with active or convalescent COVID-19. CDR3s include the opening cysteine and the closing phenylalanine or tryptophan. A D gene is named only where the DNA matches it firmly. Clone size is given for some rows only: seen once, a few or many times, or a class if the clone is expanded.

DNA | CDR3 | J | size | D | V
TGTGCCAGCAGGCCGCAGGGAGGGAGTTTTGCTTTCTTT | CASRPQGGSFAFF | TRBJ1-1 | . | . | TRBV27
TGTGCCAGCAGTGGCTCCAGAACTTCACCCCTCCACTTT | CASSGSRTSPLHF | TRBJ1-6 | . | . | TRBV2
TGTGCCAGCAATCCACCCAAGGCGGGAGTGGGTAATGAGCAGTTCTTC | CASNPPKAGVGNEQFF | TRBJ2-1 | few | TRBD2 | TRBV28
TGTGCCAGCAGCCACCGACAGGGTGTTAACTATGGCTACACCTTC | CASSHRQGVNYGYTF | TRBJ1-2 | . | TRBD1 | TRBV6-6
TGCGCCAGCAGCTTGACCGGGACCCCGGGGGATGAGCAGTTCTTC | CASSLTGTPGDEQFF | TRBJ2-1 | . | . | TRBV5-1
TGTGCCAGCAGCCAAGATCCTATTAGCACAGATACGCAGTATTTT | CASSQDPISTDTQYF | TRBJ2-3 | . | . | TRBV4-2
TGTGCCAGCAGCCGTGCGGTCAGCGGGAGGCAAGATACGCAGTATTTT | CASSRAVSGRQDTQYF | TRBJ2-3 | . | TRBD2 | TRBV7-8
TGTGCCAGCAGTTTAACAGGGCTCAATTCACCCCTCCACTTT | CASSLTGLNSPLHF | TRBJ1-6 | . | . | TRBV28
TGTGCCAGCCATCACAGGGTTTCTAGGAACACCGGGGAGCTGTTTTTT | CASHHRVSRNTGELFF | TRBJ2-2 | . | . | TRBV19
TGCGCCAGCAGCCCGGGACAGGATAACTATGGCTACACCTTC | CASSPGQDNYGYTF | TRBJ1-2 | . | TRBD1 | TRBV4-3
TGTGCCAGCAGTTTTTCTAGTAATGAGCAGTTCTTC | CASSFSSNEQFF | TRBJ2-1 | . | . | TRBV12-3/TRBV12-4
TGTGCCAGCAGCAAGGGAGGGCCGAACACCGGGGAGCTGTTTTTT | CASSKGGPNTGELFF | TRBJ2-2 | . | TRBD2 | TRBV5-4
TGTGCCAGCAGTCCCGGGACAGGGGTTCAGTCCCAGCATTTT | CASSPGTGVQSQHF | TRBJ1-5 | . | TRBD1 | TRBV28
TGTGCCTGGAGGGAGACTAGTTCTGCCGGGGAGCTGTTTTTT | CAWRETSSAGELFF | TRBJ2-2 | . | . | TRBV30
TGTGCCAGCAGCCCCCTGGCAGGGGGCACAGATACGCAGTATTTT | CASSPLAGGTDTQYF | TRBJ2-3 | . | . | TRBV5-6
TGTGCCAGCAGCTCCGAGGCGGAAAAACTGTTTTTT | CASSSEAEKLFF | TRBJ1-4 | . | . | TRBV7-9
TGTGCCAGCAGCGCCCTCGGTGATACGCAGTATTTT | CASSALGDTQYF | TRBJ2-3 | . | . | TRBV9
TGTGCCAGCAGTTTAGGGCCGAACACTGAAGCTTTCTTT | CASSLGPNTEAFF | TRBJ1-1 | few | . | TRBV12-3/TRBV12-4
TGTGCCAGCAGGCGATTGCAGGGAACCTATAATTCACCCCTCCACTTT | CASRRLQGTYNSPLHF | TRBJ1-6 | many | . | TRBV28
TGCGCCAGCAGCTTGGTGGCAGCGGGAGCTCAAGATACGCAGTATTTT | CASSLVAAGAQDTQYF | TRBJ2-3 | once | TRBD2 | TRBV5-1
TGCGCCAGCAGCTTGGCCAGGACAGCGAACACTGAAGCTTTCTTT | CASSLARTANTEAFF | TRBJ1-1 | . | . | TRBV5-1
TGCGCCAGCAGCTCCCTAGGACAGGGGGGTACTGAAGCTTTCTTT | CASSSLGQGGTEAFF | TRBJ1-1 | . | TRBD1 | TRBV5-1
TGTGCCAGCAGCTCTAGCGGGAGAGGCGGGGAGCTGTTTTTT | CASSSSGRGGELFF | TRBJ2-2 | . | TRBD2 | TRBV5-4
TGTGCCAGCAGTTTAGGACTAGCGGGGGCCTACGAGCAGTACTTC | CASSLGLAGAYEQYF | TRBJ2-7 | . | TRBD2 | TRBV7-2
TGTGCCAGCAGCCAAGATCGGGGGGCTGGGACCGCCTGTTACTTC | CASSQDRGAGTACYF | TRBJ2-5 | . | . | TRBV14
TGCGCCAGCAGCCAGGGACAAATCACCGGGGAGCTGTTTTTT | CASSQGQITGELFF | TRBJ2-2 | . | . | TRBV5-1
TGTGCCAGCAGTTTGGTGGCCTCCGGGGAGACCCAGTACTTC | CASSLVASGETQYF | TRBJ2-5 | . | . | TRBV27
TGCAGCGTTGCTTTATCTGCTGGGGCCAACGTCCTGACTTTC | CSVALSAGANVLTF | TRBJ2-6 | . | . | TRBV29-1
TGTGCCAGCAGCTCACGGGGGACTAGCGGGCGCGAGCAGTACTTC | CASSSRGTSGREQYF | TRBJ2-7 | . | TRBD2 | TRBV7-9
TGTGCCAGCAGCCAAGGGGCTAGCGGGAGCACAGATACGCAGTATTTT | CASSQGASGSTDTQYF | TRBJ2-3 | . | TRBD2 | TRBV3-1/TRBV3-2
TGCAGCGTCGTCGACAGGGGGAAAACCCTTAACTATGGCTACACCTTC | CSVVDRGKTLNYGYTF | TRBJ1-2 | . | TRBD1 | TRBV29-1
TGTGCCAGCTCACCCGCGGAGACCCAGTACTTC | CASSPAETQYF | TRBJ2-5 | . | . | TRBV18
TGTGCCGCGGGGGGGAACAATCAGCCCCAGCATTTT | CAAGGNNQPQHF | TRBJ1-5 | . | . | TRBV28
TGTGCCAGCAGCTTGGCCGGGGAAAACTATGGCTACACCTTC | CASSLAGENYGYTF | TRBJ1-2 | . | . | TRBV5-4
TGTGCCACCAGCAGAGGAGGTCAGGGAAATCAGCCCCAGCATTTT | CATSRGGQGNQPQHF | TRBJ1-5 | . | . | TRBV15
TGCGCCGGCCTACTACGGGACATAGACCCTTACGAGCAGTACTTC | CAGLLRDIDPYEQYF | TRBJ2-7 | . | . | TRBV5-1
TGTGCCAGCAGCCAAGACCCTAGCGGGAGTTCAAACAATGAGCAGTTCTTC | CASSQDPSGSSNNEQFF | TRBJ2-1 | once | TRBD2 | TRBV4-2
TGCGCCAGCAGTGGGACTAGCGGATCTTACAATGAGCAGTTCTTC | CASSGTSGSYNEQFF | TRBJ2-1 | . | TRBD2 | TRBV4-1
TGTGCCAGCAGTTTAGCCGGGGAGGGGCTCAATGAAAAACTGTTTTTT | CASSLAGEGLNEKLFF | TRBJ1-4 | . | . | TRBV28
TGCGCCAGCAGCTTGGCCGGACAGGTCTACGAGCAGTACTTC | CASSLAGQVYEQYF | TRBJ2-7 | few | TRBD1 | TRBV5-1
TGTGCCAGCAGTGGCGGGACAGAAATTAACTATGGCTACACCTTC | CASSGGTEINYGYTF | TRBJ1-2 | . | TRBD1 | TRBV27
TGTGCCAGCCAGGGGCAGACGAAACGCTATAGCAATCAGCCCCAGCATTTT | CASQGQTKRYSNQPQHF | TRBJ1-5 | . | . | TRBV2
TGTGCCAGCAGTGGACAGGGGGCCCAGAACACTGAAGCTTTCTTT | CASSGQGAQNTEAFF | TRBJ1-1 | . | TRBD1 | TRBV28
TGTGCCAGTAGCCCCTCTCGGTACAGGGCAACTAATGAAAAACTGTTTTTT | CASSPSRYRATNEKLFF | TRBJ1-4 | . | . | TRBV19
TGTGCCAGCAGTAGGACTAGCGGACCCTACGAGCAGTACTTC | CASSRTSGPYEQYF | TRBJ2-7 | . | TRBD2 | TRBV6-2/TRBV6-3
TGTGCCAGCAGCCAGACAGGGGACGGCTACACCTTC | CASSQTGDGYTF | TRBJ1-2 | . | TRBD1 | TRBV2
TGTGCCATCAGAGAGACAGGGTCTAACTATGGCTACACCTTC | CAIRETGSNYGYTF | TRBJ1-2 | few | TRBD1 | TRBV10-3
TGTGCCAGTAGTATAGTTAGGAACACTGAAGCTTTCTTT | CASSIVRNTEAFF | TRBJ1-1 | . | . | TRBV19
TGTGCCAGCAGCTTTACTAGCGGGAGGAAACACAATGAGCAGTTCTTC | CASSFTSGRKHNEQFF | TRBJ2-1 | . | TRBD2 | TRBV7-9
TGTGCCAGTACGGCCAGCGAAAACATTCAGTACTTC | CASTASENIQYF | TRBJ2-4 | once | . | TRBV19
TGTGCCAGCAGCCAAGATACCACAGGGGGCTCTCGTGGCTACACCTTC | CASSQDTTGGSRGYTF | TRBJ1-2 | few | TRBD1 | TRBV4-2
TGTGCTAGTGGTCCCGACAGGGGCATGAACACTGAAGCTTTCTTT | CASGPDRGMNTEAFF | TRBJ1-1 | . | TRBD1 | TRBV12-5
TGTGCCAGCAGCTCCCGCGGGACGACAGATACGCAGTATTTT | CASSSRGTTDTQYF | TRBJ2-3 | . | . | TRBV5-6
TGCAGCGTTGAAAGGAGACAGGGGGACTATGGCTACACCTTC | CSVERRQGDYGYTF | TRBJ1-2 | few | TRBD1 | TRBV29-1
TGTGCCAGCTCCTTAACGGCGGGAGGCACTGAAGCTTTCTTT | CASSLTAGGTEAFF | TRBJ1-1 | once | . | TRBV28
TGTGCCAGCAGAGGACAGGGATCGAGTGGCTACACCTTC | CASRGQGSSGYTF | TRBJ1-2 | . | TRBD1 | TRBV6-5
TGTGCCAGCGGACGACGGGGGTCCCCCTGGCTCCAGCATTTT | CASGRRGSPWLQHF | TRBJ1-5 | few | . | TRBV5-6